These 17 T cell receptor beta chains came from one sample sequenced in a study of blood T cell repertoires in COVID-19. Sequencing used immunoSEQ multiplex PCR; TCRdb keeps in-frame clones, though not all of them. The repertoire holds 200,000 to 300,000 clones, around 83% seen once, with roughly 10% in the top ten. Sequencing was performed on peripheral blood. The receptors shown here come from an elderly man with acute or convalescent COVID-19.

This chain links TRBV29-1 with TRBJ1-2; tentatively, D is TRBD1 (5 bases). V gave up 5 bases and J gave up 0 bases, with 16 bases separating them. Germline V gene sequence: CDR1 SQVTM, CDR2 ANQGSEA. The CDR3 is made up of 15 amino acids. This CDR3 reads CSVIQDPSANYGYTF. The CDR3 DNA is TGCAGCGTTATACAGGACCCTTCAGCTAACTATGGCTACACCTTC.

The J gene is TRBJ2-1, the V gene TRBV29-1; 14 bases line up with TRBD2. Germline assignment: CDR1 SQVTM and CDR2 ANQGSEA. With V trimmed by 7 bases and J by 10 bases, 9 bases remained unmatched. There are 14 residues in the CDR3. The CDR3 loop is CSDGLAGGTGEQFF. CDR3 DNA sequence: TGCAGCGACGGACTAGCGGGAGGTACGGGGGAGCAGTTCTTC.

CDR3 in amino acids: CASRVGAGELFF. The CDR3 DNA reads TGTGCCAGCAGGGTAGGGGCCGGGGAGCTGTTTTTT. The chain joins TRBV6-5 to TRBJ2-2; TRBD1 might be the D (5 bases). Trimming took 6 bases from V and 6 from J, leaving 8 bases between them. The length of the CDR3 is 12 residues. Germline values: CDR1 MNHEY, CDR2 SVGAGI.

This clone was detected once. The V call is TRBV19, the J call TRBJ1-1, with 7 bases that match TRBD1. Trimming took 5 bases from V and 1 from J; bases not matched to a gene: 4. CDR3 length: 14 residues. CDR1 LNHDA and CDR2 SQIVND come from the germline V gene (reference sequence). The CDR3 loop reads CASSSHRGNTEAFF. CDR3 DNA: TGTGCCAGTAGTTCTCACAGGGGGAACACTGAAGCTTTCTTT.

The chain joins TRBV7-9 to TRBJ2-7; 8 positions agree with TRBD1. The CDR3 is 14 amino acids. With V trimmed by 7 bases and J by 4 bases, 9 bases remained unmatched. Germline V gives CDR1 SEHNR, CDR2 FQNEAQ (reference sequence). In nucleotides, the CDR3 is TGTGCCAGCACCATGGCAGGGGGCGGGTACGAGCAGTACTTC. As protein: CASTMAGGGYEQYF.

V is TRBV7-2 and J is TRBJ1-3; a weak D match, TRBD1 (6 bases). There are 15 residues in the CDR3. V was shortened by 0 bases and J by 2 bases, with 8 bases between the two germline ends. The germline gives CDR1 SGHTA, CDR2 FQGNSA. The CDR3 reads CASSLASGAGNTIYF. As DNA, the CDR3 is TGTGCCAGCAGCTTAGCCTCAGGGGCTGGAAACACCATATATTTT.

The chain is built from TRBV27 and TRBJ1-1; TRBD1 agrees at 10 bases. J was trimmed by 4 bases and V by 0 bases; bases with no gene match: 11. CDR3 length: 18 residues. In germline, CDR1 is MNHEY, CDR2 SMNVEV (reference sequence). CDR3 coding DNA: TGTGCCAGCAGTTTATCAGGGCCGGGACAGGGGATTGGCACTGAAGCTTTCTTT. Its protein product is CASSLSGPGQGIGTEAFF.

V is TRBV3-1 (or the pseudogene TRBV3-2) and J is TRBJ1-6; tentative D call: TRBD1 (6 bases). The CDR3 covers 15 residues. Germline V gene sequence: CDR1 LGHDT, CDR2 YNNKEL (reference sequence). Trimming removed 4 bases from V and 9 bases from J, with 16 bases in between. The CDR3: CASSLSRGTSSPLHF. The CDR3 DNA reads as TGTGCCAGCAGCCTTTCAAGGGGGACCTCTTCACCCCTCCACTTT.

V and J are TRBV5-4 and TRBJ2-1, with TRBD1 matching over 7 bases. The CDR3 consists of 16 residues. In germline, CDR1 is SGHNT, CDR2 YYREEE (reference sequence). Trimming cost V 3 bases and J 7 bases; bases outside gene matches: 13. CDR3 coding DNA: TGTGCCAGCAGCTCCCCCAGGGGGTTATTGGGAAATGAGCAGTTCTTC. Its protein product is CASSSPRGLLGNEQFF.

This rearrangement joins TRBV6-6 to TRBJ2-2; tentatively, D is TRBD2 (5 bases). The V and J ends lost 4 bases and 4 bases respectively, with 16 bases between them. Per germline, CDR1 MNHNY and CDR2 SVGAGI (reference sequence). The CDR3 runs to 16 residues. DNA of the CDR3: TGTGCCAGCAGTTCCCAAGATACTAGAGGCACCGGGGAGCTGTTTTTT. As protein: CASSSQDTRGTGELFF.

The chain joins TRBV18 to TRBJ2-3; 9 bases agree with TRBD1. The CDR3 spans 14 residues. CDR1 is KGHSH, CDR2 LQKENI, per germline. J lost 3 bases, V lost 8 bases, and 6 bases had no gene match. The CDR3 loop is CASRPGQGTDTQYF. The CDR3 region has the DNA TGTGCCAGCCGACCGGGACAGGGTACAGATACGCAGTATTTT.

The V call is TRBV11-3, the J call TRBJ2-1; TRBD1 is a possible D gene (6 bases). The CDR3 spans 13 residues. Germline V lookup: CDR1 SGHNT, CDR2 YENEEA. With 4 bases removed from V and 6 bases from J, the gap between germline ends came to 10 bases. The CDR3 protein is CASSSPRGNEQFF. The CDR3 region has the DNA TGTGCCAGCAGCTCCCCCAGGGGCAATGAGCAGTTCTTC.

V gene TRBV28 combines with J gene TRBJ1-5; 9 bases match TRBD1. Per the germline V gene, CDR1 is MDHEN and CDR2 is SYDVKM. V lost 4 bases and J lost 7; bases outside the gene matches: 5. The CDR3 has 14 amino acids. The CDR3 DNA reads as TGTGCCAGCAGTTCGGACAGGGGCGGGCAGCCCCAGCATTTT. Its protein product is CASSSDRGGQPQHF.

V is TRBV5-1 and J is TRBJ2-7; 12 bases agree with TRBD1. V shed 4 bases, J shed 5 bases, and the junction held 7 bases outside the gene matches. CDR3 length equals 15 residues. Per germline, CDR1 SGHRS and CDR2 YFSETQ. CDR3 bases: TGCGCCAGCAGCACTGGTGGGACAGGGGGCGACGAGCAGTACTTC. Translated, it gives CASSTGGTGGDEQYF.

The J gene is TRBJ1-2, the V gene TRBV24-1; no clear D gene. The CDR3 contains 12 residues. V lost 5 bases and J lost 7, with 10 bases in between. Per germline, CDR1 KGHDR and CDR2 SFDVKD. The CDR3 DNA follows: TGTGCCACCAGTGGATGGGAGGGTGGCTACACCTTC. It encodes CATSGWEGGYTF.

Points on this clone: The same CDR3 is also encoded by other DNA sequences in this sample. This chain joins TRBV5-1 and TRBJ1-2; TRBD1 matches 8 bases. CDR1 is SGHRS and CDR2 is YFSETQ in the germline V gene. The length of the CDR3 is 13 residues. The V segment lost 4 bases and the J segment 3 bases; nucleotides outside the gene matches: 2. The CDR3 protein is CASSLQGDYGYTF. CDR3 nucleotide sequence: TGCGCCAGCAGCCTACAGGGGGACTATGGCTACACCTTC. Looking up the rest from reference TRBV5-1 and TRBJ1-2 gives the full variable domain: KAGVTQTPRYLIKTRGQQVTLSCSPISGHRSVSWYQQTPGQGLQFLFEYFSETQRNKGNFPGRFSGRQFSNSRSEMNVSTLELGDSALYLCASSLQGDYGYTFGSGTRLTVV.

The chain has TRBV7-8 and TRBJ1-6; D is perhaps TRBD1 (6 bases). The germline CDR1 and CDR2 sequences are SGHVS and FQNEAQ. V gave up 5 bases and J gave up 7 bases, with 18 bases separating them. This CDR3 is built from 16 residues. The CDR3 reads CASSPRGGARNSPLHF. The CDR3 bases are TGTGCCAGCAGCCCCAGAGGGGGGGCACGGAATTCACCCCTCCACTTT.